This TCR beta chain is from a study of CD8+ T cells in alopecia areata. The wider study: Tofacitinib administration to treated patients was oral, at 5 to 10 mg twice daily.

Germline V CDR1 and CDR2: GTSNPN, SVGIG (reference sequence). The CDR3 spans 16 residues. V was shortened by 3 bases and J by 6 bases, with 20 bases between the two germline ends. Following extraction, RNA underwent reverse transcription to cDNA, which served as the sequencing template. TCRdb's table, derived via immunoSEQ multiplex PCR, lists solely in-frame clones and lacks some. The table has 220,000 or so clones, approximately 52% seen once. Peripheral blood, together with lesional scalp punch biopsies, was collected from alopecia areata patients. This specimen consisted of CD4+ T cells sorted from blood, obtained at week 0. This rearrangement joins TRBV30 to TRBJ1-4; possibly TRBD1 for D (5 bases). The TCR originated in a human donor with alopecia areata. The CDR3 region has the DNA TGTGCCTGGAGAGCCTCAGTCAGGGTGGGAGATGAAAAACTGTTTTTT. Protein: CAWRASVRVGDEKLFF.